This T cell receptor beta chain originates from a study of T cell responses to AZD1222 COVID-19 vaccine. Measured with immunoSEQ multiplex PCR; TCRdb has only the in-frame clones, and not every one. The data contain some 140,000 clones, 92% of them singletons. Per germline, CDR1 SGHRS and CDR2 YFSETQ. The CDR3 length is 14 residues. Trimming removed 2 bases at V and 0 bases at J, with 7 bases between. Material: peripheral blood, obtained on day 0 of AZD1222 vaccination. The origin of this receptor is an adult in good health. The V gene is TRBV5-1, the J gene TRBJ2-3; tentative D call: TRBD2 (5 bases). CDR3 protein: CASSLERSTDTQYF. CDR3 DNA sequence: TGCGCCAGCAGCTTAGAGCGGAGCACAGATACGCAGTATTTT.